The 26 T cell receptor beta chains presented below share a single source sample, sequenced in a study of T cell changes during pregnancy in multiple sclerosis. Here immunoSEQ multiplex PCR was the method, and the copy in TCRdb shows in-frame clones only, minus some. Of around 50,000 clones listed, approximately 92% are singletons. The sample here was CD8+ T cells from peripheral blood mononuclear cells, taken in the second trimester of pregnancy. The receptors stem from a female donor with multiple sclerosis, enrolled in a pregnancy study.

This rearrangement joins TRBV19 to TRBJ2-7, with D perhaps matching TRBD2 (6 bases). V lost 6 bases and J 5 bases, leaving 14 bases between the germline ends. The CDR3 extends over 13 amino acids. CDR1 is LNHDA and CDR2 is SQIVND in the germline V gene (reference sequence). In DNA form, the CDR3 reads TGTGCCAGTAGCCAGGTCGGGGGAAACGAGCAGTACTTC. This encodes CASSQVGGNEQYF.

V usage is TRBV2 and J usage is TRBJ2-4; D is possibly TRBD1 (6 bases). Per germline, CDR1 SNHLY and CDR2 FYNNEI. This CDR3 spans 17 amino acids. Trimming cost V 1 base and J 0 bases, with 13 bases left between them. The CDR3 sequence: CASSEGGRALAKNIQYF. The CDR3 DNA sequence: TGTGCCAGCAGTGAAGGGGGGCGAGCGTTAGCCAAAAACATTCAGTACTTC.

The chain has TRBV6-4 and TRBJ2-1, with 9 bases aligning to TRBD1. Trimming at V came to 6 bases and at J to 4 bases, leaving 7 bases not matched to a gene. The CDR3 is 15 amino acids. Germline V gene sequence: CDR1 MRHNA, CDR2 SNTAGT. CDR3 nucleotides: TGTGCCAGCAGCGAGGGACAGGGTACATACAATGAGCAGTTCTTC. It codes for CASSEGQGTYNEQFF.

The chain links TRBV2 to TRBJ1-2; D is ambiguous. Germline CDR1 reads SNHLY; CDR2 reads FYNNEI. The CDR3 consists of 11 residues. V was clipped by 8 bases and J by 5 bases, with 9 bases between them. The CDR3 DNA reads as TGTGCCAGCGCCAACAGTTATGGCTACACCTTC. It specifies CASANSYGYTF.

This clone was counted between two and nine times. This sequence joins TRBV5-4 and TRBJ1-2; TRBD1 agrees at 7 bases. This CDR3 contains 14 residues. CDR1 and CDR2 from the germline V gene are SGHNT and YYREEE (reference sequence). The V gene end was trimmed by 2 bases and the J gene end by 0 bases; junction bases not matched to a gene: 1. CDR3 sequence (DNA): TGTGCCAGCAGCTTAGGGACAGCTAACTATGGCTACACCTTC. Residues: CASSLGTANYGYTF.

The chain carries TRBV4-1 and TRBJ2-7; TRBD2 matches 7 bases. This CDR3 spans 16 amino acids. CDR1 is MGHRA and CDR2 is YSYEKL in the germline V gene. With V trimmed by 0 bases and J by 1 base, 6 bases remained unmatched. The CDR3 loop is CASSQEFPGGSYEQYF. The CDR3 nucleotides are TGCGCCAGCAGCCAAGAGTTTCCGGGAGGATCCTACGAGCAGTACTTC.

The chain uses TRBV11-2 and TRBJ2-3; 11 bases map to TRBD2. Germline CDR1 and CDR2: SGHAT and FQNNGV. This CDR3 comprises 16 residues. With V trimmed by 3 bases and J by 4 bases, 6 bases remained unmatched. The CDR3 nucleotides are TGTGCCAGCAGCTTCCTTACTAGCGGGGGTCCAGATACGCAGTATTTT. Its translation: CASSFLTSGGPDTQYF.

The chain has TRBV27 and TRBJ2-7; TRBD1 matches 11 bases. In germline, CDR1 is MNHEY, CDR2 SMNVEV (reference sequence). The V segment lost 6 bases and the J segment 3 bases; nucleotides outside the gene matches: 4. CDR3 length: 14 residues. The CDR3 region is CASRPGQGVYEQYF. As DNA, the CDR3 is TGTGCCAGCAGACCGGGACAGGGGGTCTACGAGCAGTACTTC.

This clone appeared a single time. CDR3 coding DNA: TGTGCCAGCAGCACAGAAGGACCCGGGACTAGCGGCCCCCTAGCCAAAAACATTCAGTACTTC. It translates to CASSTEGPGTSGPLAKNIQYF. This rearrangement joins TRBV21-1 to TRBJ2-4; the table's D call, TRBD2, has no DNA check behind it. TRBV21-1 is termed a pseudogene. The CDR3 runs to 21 residues.

The chain is built from TRBV4-2 and TRBJ2-7, with D possibly being TRBD1 (5 bases). The germline V gene encodes CDR1 LGHNA and CDR2 YNFKEQ. There are 15 residues in the CDR3. The germline V and J ends were trimmed by 1 base and 7 bases, with 17 bases remaining between them. This chain's CDR3 is CASSQGGVSQREQYF. CDR3 bases: TGTGCCAGCAGCCAAGGGGGCGTGTCTCAGAGGGAGCAGTACTTC.

The V and J genes are TRBV27 and TRBJ1-1; D is possibly TRBD1 (5 bases). Germline CDR1 MNHEY, CDR2 SMNVEV (reference sequence). The CDR3 has 11 amino acids. Trimming shortened V by 7 bases and J by 10 bases, and 13 bases separated the two germline ends. The CDR3 is CASIGGYGAFF. The CDR3, as DNA: TGTGCCAGCATCGGGGGATATGGAGCTTTCTTT.

The table lists this clone with many counts. V gene TRBV10-3 combines with J gene TRBJ1-5; 7 bases are shared with TRBD1. CDR3 size: 14 residues. V was pared by 10 bases and J by 0 bases, with 6 bases of the junction left unmatched. Germline V gene lookup returns CDR1 ENHRY and CDR2 SYGVKD. The CDR3 here is CATDTGDSNQPQHF. The CDR3 DNA is TGTGCCACAGATACAGGGGATAGCAATCAGCCCCAGCATTTT.

V and J are TRBV9 and TRBJ2-5, with TRBD2 matching over 10 bases. Germline CDR1 is SGDLS and CDR2 is YYNGEE. The CDR3 sequence is 14 residues long. J was trimmed by 6 bases and V by 4 bases; bases with no gene match: 6. DNA for the CDR3: TGTGCCAGCAGCCCAGCGGGAGGGCCACAGACCCAGTACTTC. This codes for CASSPAGGPQTQYF.

V gene TRBV29-1 combines with J gene TRBJ2-7; TRBD1 agrees at 7 bases. The CDR3 has 13 amino acids. Germline V gene sequence: CDR1 SQVTM, CDR2 ANQGSEA. The V gene end was trimmed by 3 bases and the J gene end by 1 base; junction bases not matched to a gene: 3. CDR3 sequence: CSVERQGSYEQYF. CDR3 bases: TGCAGCGTTGAGAGACAGGGTTCCTACGAGCAGTACTTC.

As DNA, the CDR3 is TGTGCCAGCAGTTTCCCACCCCCGACAGGGGGCTCGTCTGTCCAAGAGACCCAGTACTTC. As protein: CASSFPPPTGGSSVQETQYF. The chain recombines TRBV28 with TRBJ2-5; TRBD1 aligns across 10 bases. The length of the CDR3 is 20 residues. Germline V gene sequence: CDR1 MDHEN, CDR2 SYDVKM. V trimming: 3 bases; J trimming: 1 base; junction bases outside the gene matches: 17.

V and J are TRBV6-5 and TRBJ2-3; tentatively, D is TRBD1 (5 bases). Trimming removed 6 bases at V and 3 bases at J, with 16 bases between. This CDR3 is built from 15 residues. CDR1 is MNHEY, CDR2 SVGAGI, per germline. The CDR3 loop reads CASSLGQWITDTQYF. The DNA of the CDR3 is TGTGCCAGCAGCCTGGGGCAGTGGATAACAGATACGCAGTATTTT.

The rearrangement uses TRBV5-6 and TRBJ2-7; 9 bases fit TRBD2. From germline, CDR1 is SGHDT and CDR2 YYEEEE. The CDR3 is 14 residues long. The V and J ends lost 4 bases and 6 bases, in that order; junction bases with no gene match: 8. CDR3 nucleotide sequence: TGTGCCAGCAGCACTGGGACTAGCAGGACCGAGCAGTACTTC. Its protein product is CASSTGTSRTEQYF.

The chain links TRBV30 to TRBJ2-3; 9 positions agree with TRBD2. Germline-derived CDR1 and CDR2 are GTSNPN and SVGIG (reference sequence). The junction had 4 bases not matched to a gene; V was cut back by 0 bases and J by 0 bases. This CDR3 comprises 16 residues. The CDR3 DNA reads as TGTGCCTGGAGTGTTGCGGGGGGGCTGAGCACAGATACGCAGTATTTT. This translates into CAWSVAGGLSTDTQYF.

This clone was observed a few times. The gene calls are TRBV2 and TRBJ2-7; 7 bases map to TRBD1. The junction had 7 bases not matched to a gene; V was cut back by 10 bases and J by 1 base. Germline V gene sequence: CDR1 SNHLY, CDR2 FYNNEI. The CDR3 runs to 13 residues. The DNA for the CDR3 is TGTGCCATCACCGGACAGGATTCCTACGAGCAGTACTTC. Its translation: CAITGQDSYEQYF.

This chain uses TRBV5-6 with TRBJ1-5; D might be TRBD1 (5 bases). V was trimmed by 2 bases and J by 4 bases, leaving 13 bases between them. The CDR3 is 15 amino acids. Germline assignment: CDR1 SGHDT and CDR2 YYEEEE. Here the CDR3 DNA reads TGTGCCAGCAGCTTCGGTAGTAGGGGAAATCAGCCCCAGCATTTT. Translating gives CASSFGSRGNQPQHF.

This chain connects TRBV5-1 to TRBJ2-7; 9 nucleotides align to TRBD1. The ends lost 3 bases at V and 1 base at J; junction bases unmatched: 5. The germline CDR1 and CDR2 sequences are SGHRS and YFSETQ. The CDR3 length is 15 residues. As DNA, the CDR3 is TGCGCCAGCAGCTCCCCGGGACAGGGTTCCTACGAGCAGTACTTC. Translation: CASSSPGQGSYEQYF.

The CDR3 DNA reads TGTGCCAGCAGTTTGGGGAGCGGACAGGGCTACGAGCAGTACTTC. Translating gives CASSLGSGQGYEQYF. The chain carries TRBV6-5 and TRBJ2-7, with 8 positions matching TRBD1. Germline loops: CDR1 MNHEY, CDR2 SVGAGI. V shed 4 bases and J 3 bases; nucleotides not matched to a gene: 8. CDR3 length equals 15 residues.

The chain is built from TRBV6-1 and TRBJ2-7, with 8 bases identical to TRBD1. Germline CDR1 is MNHNS and CDR2 is SASEGT. The J segment lost 2 bases and the V segment lost 6 bases, leaving 9 bases of the junction unmatched. This CDR3 contains 15 residues. CDR3 DNA sequence: TGTGCCAGCAGATATCAGGGGGCTACCGCCTACGAGCAGTACTTC. It codes for CASRYQGATAYEQYF.

The chain couples TRBV4-1 to TRBJ2-7; weak D call: TRBD2 (6 bases). CDR1 and CDR2 from the germline V gene are MGHRA and YSYEKL. The CDR3 is made up of 14 amino acids. Trimming stripped 2 bases from V and 3 bases from J, with 11 bases between. CDR3 amino acids: CASSQIGRGYEQYF. CDR3 bases: TGCGCCAGCAGCCAAATCGGGCGGGGCTACGAGCAGTACTTC.

The J gene is TRBJ2-5, the V gene TRBV27; 7 bases line up with TRBD2. V was clipped by 5 bases and J by 1 base; unmatched bases: 1. Germline values: CDR1 MNHEY, CDR2 SMNVEV (reference sequence). This CDR3 contains 13 residues. DNA of the CDR3: TGTGCCAGCAGTGCTAGCGGCCAAGAGACCCAGTACTTC. Residues: CASSASGQETQYF.

The chain uses TRBV5-1 and TRBJ2-3; unclear D gene. Germline V lookup: CDR1 SGHRS, CDR2 YFSETQ. Trimming shortened V by 3 bases and J by 1 base, and 6 bases separated the two germline ends. The CDR3 is 13 amino acids. The CDR3 DNA is TGCGCCAGCAGCTCCCAGGGCACAGATACGCAGTATTTT. This encodes CASSSQGTDTQYF.